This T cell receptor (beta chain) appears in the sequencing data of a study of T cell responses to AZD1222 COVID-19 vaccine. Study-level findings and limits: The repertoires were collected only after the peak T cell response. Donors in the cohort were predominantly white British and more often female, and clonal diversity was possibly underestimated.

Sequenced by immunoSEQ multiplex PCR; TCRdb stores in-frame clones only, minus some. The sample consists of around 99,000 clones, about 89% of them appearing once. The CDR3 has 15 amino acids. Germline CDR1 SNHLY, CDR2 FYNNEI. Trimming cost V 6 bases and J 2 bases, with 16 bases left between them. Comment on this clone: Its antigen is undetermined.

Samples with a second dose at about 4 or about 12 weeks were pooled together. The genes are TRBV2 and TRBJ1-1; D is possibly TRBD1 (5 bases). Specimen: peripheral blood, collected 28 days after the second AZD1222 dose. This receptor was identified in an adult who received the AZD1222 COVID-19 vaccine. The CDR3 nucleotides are TGTGCCAGCAGAGCCCCCGAAGGGACCAACACTGAAGCTTTCTTT. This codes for CASRAPEGTNTEAFF. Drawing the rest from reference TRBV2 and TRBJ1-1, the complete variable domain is EPEVTQTPSHQVTQMGQEVILRCVPISNHLYFYWYRQILGQKVEFLVSFYNNEISEKSEIFDDQFSVERPDGSNFTLKIRSTKLEDSAMYFCASRAPEGTNTEAFFGQGTRLTVV.